These 21 T cell receptor beta chains share one sample of origin, sequenced in a study of blood T cell repertoires in COVID-19 (dated by TCRdb to 2018 to 2021). The library was obtained by the immunoSEQ multiplex PCR assay. TCRdb provides this immuneACCESS table in a form limited to in-frame rearrangements. Some clones are lacking; in checked studies, under half of them reflect an unresolved V gene, and why the rest are absent is not known. Across this sample there are approximately 210,000 clones, with around 87% seen only once. The ten largest clonotypes hold 7% to 7.5% of the sample. Sequenced input: PBMCs or T cells enriched from blood (not recorded which). Every receptor here comes from a man between 25 and 39 years old in a cohort exposed to, infected with or recovered from COVID-19 (not recorded which).

This CDR3 reads CATSRGQTYEQYF. CDR3 nucleotide sequence: TGTGCCACCAGCAGAGGACAGACCTACGAGCAGTACTTC. The chain employs TRBV15 and TRBJ2-7; a possible D gene is TRBD1 (5 bases). V was shortened by 1 base and J by 2 bases, with 6 bases between the two germline ends. Per germline, CDR1 LNHNV and CDR2 YYDKDF (reference sequence). The CDR3 consists of 13 residues.

This sequence joins TRBV15 and TRBJ1-2; D is unresolved. The germline gives CDR1 LNHNV, CDR2 YYDKDF (reference sequence). The length of the CDR3 is 14 residues. The V gene lost 0 bases and the J gene lost 6 bases, with 11 bases spanning the gap. This CDR3 reads CATSRDGLRDGYTF. The CDR3 bases are TGTGCCACCAGCAGAGATGGGCTGCGGGATGGCTACACCTTC.

This clone was picked up one time. The V call is TRBV24-1, the J call TRBJ2-2, with 7 bases identical to TRBD1. This CDR3 comprises 16 residues. Germline CDR1 KGHDR, CDR2 SFDVKD. The J segment lost 2 bases and the V segment lost 5 bases, leaving 7 bases of the junction unmatched. The CDR3 DNA reads TGTGCCACCAGTGTCAAAATAGGGGGCAACACCGGGGAGCTGTTTTTT. Amino acid sequence: CATSVKIGGNTGELFF.

In nucleotides, the CDR3 is TGTGCCAGCTCACCAAGAGGCCAGTCAAAGGCTAACTATGGCTACACCTTC. It is translated as CASSPRGQSKANYGYTF. V and J are TRBV18 and TRBJ1-2; no reliable D call. The CDR3 is made up of 17 amino acids. The V end was cut by 2 bases, the J end by 0 bases, with 16 bases between. The germline V gene has CDR1 KGHSH and CDR2 LQKENI.

The table lists this clone with a few counts. The chain is built from TRBV27 and TRBJ2-1, with a tentative D call TRBD1 (6 bases). Per the germline V gene, CDR1 is MNHEY and CDR2 is SMNVEV (reference sequence). Trimming took 2 bases from V and 2 from J, leaving 10 bases between them. The CDR3 totals 15 residues. The CDR3 bases are TGTGCCAGCAGTTTAGGCAGGGACACCTACAATGAGCAGTTCTTC. Translated, it gives CASSLGRDTYNEQFF.

This clone was picked up one time. V gene TRBV3-1 (or the pseudogene TRBV3-2) combines with J gene TRBJ2-1, with 8 positions matching TRBD2. The V gene's germline CDR1 is LGHDT and CDR2 YNNKEL (reference sequence). V lost 2 bases to trimming and J lost 4 bases; unmatched junction nucleotides: 4. The CDR3 has 15 amino acids. In DNA, the CDR3 is TGTGCCAGCAGCCAATCCAGCGGGGGTTACAATGAGCAGTTCTTC. The encoded protein is CASSQSSGGYNEQFF.

The J gene is TRBJ2-1, the V gene TRBV19; 14 positions agree with TRBD2. This CDR3 spans 14 amino acids. Per the germline V gene, CDR1 is LNHDA and CDR2 is SQIVND (reference sequence). Unmatched junction bases numbered 3, after V lost 6 bases and J lost 8 bases. The CDR3 is CASRGLAGEDEQFF. CDR3 nucleotide sequence: TGTGCCAGTAGGGGACTAGCGGGAGAGGATGAGCAGTTCTTC.

This sequence joins TRBV11-3 and TRBJ2-1; 12 bases line up with TRBD2. This CDR3 has 14 residues. J gave up 6 bases and V 8 bases, and 5 bases lay outside the gene matches. Germline V CDR1 and CDR2: SGHNT, YENEEA. The DNA of the CDR3 is TGTGCCAGCGGTACTAGCGGGAGGTTCAATGAGCAGTTCTTC. Protein product: CASGTSGRFNEQFF.

The chain joins TRBV28 to TRBJ2-2, with TRBD2 identical over 12 bases. J was trimmed by 5 bases and V by 9 bases; bases with no gene match: 7. Germline V CDR1 and CDR2: MDHEN, SYDVKM. This CDR3 has 15 amino acids. The chain's CDR3 is CASNGLAGSTGELFF. For the CDR3, the DNA is TGTGCCAGTAACGGACTAGCGGGAAGTACCGGGGAGCTGTTTTTT.

This chain joins TRBV28 and TRBJ2-1; 12 bases agree with TRBD2. The V gene end was trimmed by 3 bases and the J gene end by 12 bases; junction bases not matched to a gene: 15. CDR3 length equals 17 residues. Germline lookup yields CDR1 MDHEN and CDR2 SYDVKM. CDR3 loop: CASSFNYRTSGMIRQFF. CDR3 DNA: TGTGCCAGCAGTTTCAATTATCGGACTAGCGGGATGATTCGGCAGTTCTTC.

V is TRBV24-1 and J is TRBJ2-3; 12 bases are shared with TRBD2. CDR1 is KGHDR and CDR2 is SFDVKD in the germline V gene. V dropped 4 bases and J dropped 4; count of bases not matched to a gene: 2. The CDR3 is made up of 15 amino acids. Here the CDR3 reads CATSELAGGPDTQYF. The CDR3 DNA sequence: TGTGCCACCAGTGAGCTAGCGGGAGGGCCAGATACGCAGTATTTT.

The chain uses TRBV10-3 and TRBJ2-2; TRBD2 aligns across 12 bases. Germline CDR1 is ENHRY and CDR2 is SYGVKD. Trimming at V came to 0 bases and at J to 3 bases, leaving 8 bases not matched to a gene. This CDR3 spans 19 amino acids. CDR3 DNA sequence: TGTGCCATCAGTGAGTCAAGGGCTAGCGGGAGGGCCCACACCGGGGAGCTGTTTTTT. Translating it yields CAISESRASGRAHTGELFF.

This chain connects TRBV4-3 to TRBJ2-3; D call uncertain. The CDR3 has 20 amino acids. The V gene lost 4 bases and the J gene lost 2 bases, with 28 bases spanning the gap. Germline CDR1 reads LGHNA; CDR2 reads YSLEER. The CDR3 sequence: CASSRSTAQNSYKFTDTQYF. The CDR3 region has the DNA TGCGCCAGCAGCCGCTCCACCGCTCAGAACAGCTACAAATTCACAGATACGCAGTATTTT.

The CDR3 here is CASSLYTANEKLFF. In DNA form, the CDR3 reads TGCGCCAGCAGCTTATATACGGCTAATGAAAAACTGTTTTTT. The chain recombines TRBV5-1 with TRBJ1-4; D call uncertain. Trimming pared 2 bases from V and 3 bases from J, leaving 8 bases between. Per the germline V gene, CDR1 is SGHRS and CDR2 is YFSETQ. The CDR3 has 14 amino acids.

This chain uses TRBV5-4 with TRBJ2-5, with D perhaps matching TRBD2 (5 bases). V shed 0 bases and J shed 5 bases, with 8 bases lying between them. The CDR3 consists of 13 residues. The germline gives CDR1 SGHNT, CDR2 YYREEE (reference sequence). The CDR3 sequence is CASSLVGGETQYF. CDR3 DNA: TGTGCCAGCAGCTTGGTCGGCGGGGAGACCCAGTACTTC.

V and J are TRBV15 and TRBJ2-1; TRBD1 is a possible D gene (6 bases). V lost 3 bases and J 8 bases, leaving 20 bases between the germline ends. This CDR3 has 16 amino acids. Germline V CDR1 and CDR2: LNHNV, YYDKDF (reference sequence). In nucleotides, the CDR3 is TGTGCCACCAGCAGCCGGCTCTCGCGAGAGGGGGATGAGCAGTTCTTC. This encodes CATSSRLSREGDEQFF. Full variable domain (missing parts from reference TRBV15 and TRBJ2-1): DAMVIQNPRYQVTQFGKPVTLSCSQTLNHNVMYWYQQKSSQAPKLLFHYYDKDFNNEADTPDNFQSRRPNTSFCFLDIRSPGLGDTAMYLCATSSRLSREGDEQFFGPGTRLTVL.

The V call is TRBV27, the J call TRBJ1-5; possible D gene TRBD1, 6 bases. In germline, CDR1 is MNHEY, CDR2 SMNVEV (reference sequence). This CDR3 contains 18 residues. V was cut by 6 bases and J by 2 bases, with 23 bases left in between. The DNA for the CDR3 is TGTGCCAGCAGCCCATCAGCAGGGGTTCCCTCTCGCAATCAGCCCCAGCATTTT. This codes for CASSPSAGVPSRNQPQHF.

This clone occurred once. V and J are TRBV28 and TRBJ2-7, with D tentatively TRBD1 (6 bases). The CDR3 runs 13 residues. CDR1 and CDR2 (germline): MDHEN, SYDVKM. V shed 3 bases and J shed 3 bases, with 9 bases lying between them. DNA of the CDR3: TGTGCCAGCAGTTTCTACAGGGTCTACGAGCAGTACTTC. It specifies CASSFYRVYEQYF.

The gene calls are TRBV7-3 and TRBJ2-1, with a tentative D call TRBD2 (5 bases). Germline V gene sequence: CDR1 SGHTA, CDR2 FQGTGA. This CDR3 spans 13 amino acids. Trimming removed 2 bases from V and 10 bases from J, with 12 bases in between. CDR3 bases: TGTGCCAGCAGCTTACGAGGGCCGGACGAGCAGTTCTTC. As protein: CASSLRGPDEQFF. Combining the CDR3 with reference TRBV7-3 and TRBJ2-1 gives the whole variable domain GAGVSQTPSNKVTEKGKYVELRCDPISGHTALYWYRQSLGQGPEFLIYFQGTGAADDSGLPNDRFFAVRPEGSVSTLKIQRTERGDSAVYLCASSLRGPDEQFFGPGTRLTVL.

V gene TRBV19 combines with J gene TRBJ1-2; weak D call: TRBD1 (5 bases). The V gene's germline CDR1 is LNHDA and CDR2 SQIVND (reference sequence). V was trimmed by 5 bases and J by 4 bases, leaving 17 bases between them. The CDR3 covers 15 residues. Here the CDR3 reads CASSPRQPPGYGYTF. In DNA form, the CDR3 reads TGTGCCAGTAGTCCCCGACAGCCGCCTGGCTATGGCTACACCTTC.

This clone was recorded many times. The chain is built from TRBV28 and TRBJ2-7; 7 nucleotides line up with TRBD1. The trim removed 2 bases at V and 7 bases at J, leaving 11 bases unmatched. The CDR3 length is 15 residues. Germline lookup yields CDR1 MDHEN and CDR2 SYDVKM. The CDR3 DNA follows: TGTGCCAGCAGTTTAGCGTCAGGGGGAAAGGGTGAGCAGTACTTC. This codes for CASSLASGGKGEQYF.